Listed here is a single TCR beta chain. At one of its ends the junction is not consistent with the germline gene, which may arise from a read error. Additional DNA sequences in this sample encode the identical CDR3. This sample was taken from a study of metastatic and nonmetastatic thyroid tumors. TCRdb reprocessed the PCR reads using MiXCR. In the table there are 20,000 or so clones, around a quarter of which are singletons. This CDR3 comprises 20 residues. The germline CDR1 and CDR2 sequences are MNHEY and SMNVEV (reference sequence). Each patient came to thyroid surgery without any prior treatment (of any kind).

V is TRBV27 and J is TRBJ2-6; 8 positions match TRBD1. This clonotype was obtained from a female donor with papillary thyroid cancer or a benign thyroid nodule (not recorded which). Some clones in this sample may be carry-over from other donors' samples. Sequenced input: blood. CDR3 coding DNA: TGTGCCAGCAGTTTATCGACCGGGACAGGTAGAGGCGCTGGGGCCAACGTCCTGACTTTT. It yields the protein CASSLSTGTGRGAGANVLTF.